The present entry profiles one T cell receptor beta chain with its context. The antigen is undetermined. This CDR3 contains 16 residues. V was clipped by 4 bases and J by 4 bases; unmatched bases: 10. Germline lookup yields CDR1 SGHKS and CDR2 YYEKEE (reference sequence). Produced via immunoSEQ multiplex PCR; TCRdb's table is partial and in-frame only. Of 75,000 to 90,000 clones in the sample, 82% were seen once. This record belongs to a study of PD-L1 blockade in urothelial cancer. Study-wide background: The authors examined blood 3 weeks (second dose) and 6 weeks after treatment start.

Whole-study findings and limits: Pretreatment TCR clonality in blood, when below the median, was predictive of better survival.

The V and J genes are TRBV5-5 and TRBJ2-2, with TRBD2 matching over 7 bases. The TCR was taken from a man in his 70s with urothelial cancer. The source was PBMCs, collected around atezolizumab (anti-PD-L1) treatment. The CDR3: CASSARGGRGTGELFF. The CDR3 DNA reads as TGTGCCAGCAGCGCGCGCGGGGGACGAGGCACCGGGGAGCTGTTTTTT.